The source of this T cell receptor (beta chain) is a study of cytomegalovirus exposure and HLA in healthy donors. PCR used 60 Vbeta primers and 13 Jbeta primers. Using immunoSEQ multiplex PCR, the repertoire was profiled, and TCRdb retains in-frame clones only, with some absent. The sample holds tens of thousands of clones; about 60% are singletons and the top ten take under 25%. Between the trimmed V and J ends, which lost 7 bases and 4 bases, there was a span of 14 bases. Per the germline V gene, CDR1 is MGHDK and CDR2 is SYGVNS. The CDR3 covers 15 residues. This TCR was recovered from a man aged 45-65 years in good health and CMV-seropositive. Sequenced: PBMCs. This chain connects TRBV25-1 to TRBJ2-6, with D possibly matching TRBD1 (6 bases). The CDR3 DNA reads TGTGCCAGCACCTTCAGGGGTGGGGGGGCCAACGTCCTGACTTTC. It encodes CASTFRGGGANVLTF. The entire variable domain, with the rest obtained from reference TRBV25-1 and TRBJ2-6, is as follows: EADIYQTPRYLVIGTGKKITLECSQTMGHDKMYWYQQDPGMELHLIHYSYGVNSTEKGDLSSESTVSRIRTEHFPLTLESARPSHTSQYLCASTFRGGGANVLTFGAGSRLTVL.